This T cell receptor beta chain derives from a study of T-cell reconstitution after alpha-beta-depleted transplantation in children (dated by TCRdb to 2016 to 2018). Context from the whole study: T-cell immune reconstitution after TCRalphabeta/CD19-depleted allogeneic hematopoietic cell transplantation in children was quantitatively tracked in the study by means of TCR repertoire profiling.

The paper as a whole reports these results and caveats: The apparently early recovery of alphabetaT-cell counts about two months after transplant reportedly depended on only several hundred rapidly expanded clones that came from non-depleted graft cells. The frequencies of hyperexpanded clones fell over the following months, and after one year, T-cell counts and TCRbeta diversity were mostly attributed to newly produced T cells. In some patients, high TCRbeta diversity at day 60 was attributed to recipient T cells and intrathymic progenitors that had survived conditioning.

Including cysteine and phenylalanine, the CDR3 has 12 amino acids. The CDR3 DNA has 36 bases and is translated from base 1. Via the germline V gene, CDR1 is MNHEY and CDR2 SVGEGT. V was cut back by 10 bases and J by 3 bases, leaving a gap of 10 bases between them. The treatment or condition label corresponds to: allogeneic hematopoietic cell transplantation with graft depleted of TCRalphabeta T cells and CD19 B cells. The children who served as transplant recipients had been given grafts of TCRalphabeta/CD19-depleted allogeneic hematopoietic cells. The library relied on PCR. Instrument used: Illumina HiSeq 2500. To normalize quantification of the TCRbeta repertoire, the TCR libraries were built with molecular barcoding that relied on unique molecular identifiers. Starting from the raw public reads, TCRdb applied fastp trimming at Q25, assembled clones with MiXCR and retained in-frame beta chains. Rows are unified per CDR3 protein, each entry keeping the most common DNA and genes. Counted in this sample were around 230,000 distinct CDR3 sequences; about a sixth of them appeared once. About 39% of the sample belongs to the ten largest clones.

In this sample, this clonotype turned up a few times. This clone's antigen is unknown. One base away there is no much larger clone; base qualities are not given. This TCR derives from a male patient aged 2 to 9 who had a stem cell transplant for acute lymphoblastic leukemia, so the T cells may come from the graft donor. Here the chain combines TRBV6-2 or TRBV6-3 and TRBJ2-1, with the identity of the D gene unclear. The sample in question was PBMCs, mostly from graft donor cells, obtained 360 days after TCRalphabeta/CD19-depleted stem cell transplant. The bases read TGTGCCATCGGACGAGGCTACAATGAGCAGTTCTTC. Its protein is CAIGRGYNEQFF.